This T cell receptor beta chain was identified during a study of cytomegalovirus exposure and HLA in healthy donors. About this clone itself: Its antigen remains unknown.

Primers for the PCR totalled 60 Vbeta and 13 Jbeta. Generated by immunoSEQ multiplex PCR, the TCRdb table keeps only in-frame clones and is missing some. The sample holds some 140,000 clones, roughly 80% seen once. Overall study findings and caveats: A later analysis associated 15,000 or so TCR beta sequences with HLA alleles at a 0.05 false discovery rate. Among the most significant clusters, several appeared linked to common viral pathogens in a later analysis.

The CDR3 contains 14 residues. The germline V and J ends were trimmed by 6 bases and 12 bases, with 18 bases remaining between them. Germline V gene sequence: CDR1 MNHEY, CDR2 SVGAGI. The J gene is TRBJ1-6, the V gene TRBV6-5; D might be TRBD1 (6 bases). The sequencing input was PBMCs. The TCR comes from a woman aged 40 to 50 in good health and CMV-seronegative. DNA of the CDR3: TGTGCCAGCAGCCCGACAGGCCTTGGGGAACCCCTCCACTTT. Translating gives CASSPTGLGEPLHF.